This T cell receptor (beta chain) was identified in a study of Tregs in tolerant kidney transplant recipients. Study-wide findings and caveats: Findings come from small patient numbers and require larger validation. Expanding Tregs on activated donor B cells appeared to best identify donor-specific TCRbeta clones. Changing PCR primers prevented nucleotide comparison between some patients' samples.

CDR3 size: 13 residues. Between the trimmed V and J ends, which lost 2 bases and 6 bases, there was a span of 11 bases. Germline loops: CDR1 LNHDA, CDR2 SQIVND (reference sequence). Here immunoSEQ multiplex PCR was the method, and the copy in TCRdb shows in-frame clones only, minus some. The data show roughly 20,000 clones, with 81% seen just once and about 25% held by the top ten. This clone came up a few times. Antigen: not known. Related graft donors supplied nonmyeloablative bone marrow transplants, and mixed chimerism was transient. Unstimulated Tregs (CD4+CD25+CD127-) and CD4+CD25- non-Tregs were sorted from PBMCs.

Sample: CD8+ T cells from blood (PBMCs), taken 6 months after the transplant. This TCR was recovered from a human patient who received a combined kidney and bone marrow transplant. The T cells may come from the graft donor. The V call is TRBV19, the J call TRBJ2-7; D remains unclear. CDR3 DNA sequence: TGTGCCAGTAGTATACTCAGTTCTGGCGAGCAGTACTTC. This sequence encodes CASSILSSGEQYF.